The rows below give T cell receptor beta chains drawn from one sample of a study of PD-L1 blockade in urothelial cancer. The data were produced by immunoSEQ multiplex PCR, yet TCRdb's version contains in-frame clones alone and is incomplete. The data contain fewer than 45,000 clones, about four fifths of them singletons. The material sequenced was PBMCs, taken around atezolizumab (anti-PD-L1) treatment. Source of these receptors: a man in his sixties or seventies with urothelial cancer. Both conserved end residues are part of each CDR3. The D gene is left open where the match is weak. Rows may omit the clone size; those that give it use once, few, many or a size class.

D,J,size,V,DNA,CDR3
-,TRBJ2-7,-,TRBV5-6,TGTGCCAGCAGCTTGGGGGTGGGTCAGGGGCGAAGGGAGCAGTACTTC,CASSLGVGQGRREQYF
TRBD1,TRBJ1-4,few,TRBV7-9,TGTGCCAGCAGTCGACAGGGGGGCATGGGTGAAAAACTGTTTTTT,CASSRQGGMGEKLFF
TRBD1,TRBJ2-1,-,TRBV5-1,TGCGCCAGCAGCCTACAGGGGGCGGGTGAGCAGTTCTTC,CASSLQGAGEQFF
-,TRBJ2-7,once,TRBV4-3,TGCGCCAGCAGCCCAGGCCTCCGGACTGAGCAGTACTTC,CASSPGLRTEQYF
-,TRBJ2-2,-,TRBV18,TGTGCCAGCTCACCTCTCGGGGGCACCGGGGAGCTGTTTTTT,CASSPLGGTGELFF
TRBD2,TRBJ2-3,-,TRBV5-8,TGTGCCAACTCCCCGGGACTAGTCTCTAGCACAGATACGCAGTATTTT,CANSPGLVSSTDTQYF
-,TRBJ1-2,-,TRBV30,TGTGCCTGGAAAAGGGACATCGACTATGGCTACACCTTC,CAWKRDIDYGYTF
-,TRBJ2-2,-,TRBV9,TGTGCCAGCGACAATCCCACGAACACCGGGGAGCTGTTTTTT,CASDNPTNTGELFF
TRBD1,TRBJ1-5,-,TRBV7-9,TGTGCCAGCAGCTTAGCGGGACAGCAAAATCAGCCCCAGCATTTT,CASSLAGQQNQPQHF
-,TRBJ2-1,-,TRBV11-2,TGTGCCAGCAGCGAGACTAGACGGGACAATGAGCAGTTCTTC,CASSETRRDNEQFF
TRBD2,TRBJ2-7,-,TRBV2,TGTGCCAGCGCTGGACTAGCGGTTTCCTACGAGCAGTACTTC,CASAGLAVSYEQYF